Sequencing of this T cell receptor (beta chain) was carried out in a study of cytomegalovirus exposure and HLA in healthy donors. Profiled with immunoSEQ multiplex PCR; TCRdb holds only in-frame clones, not every one. The sample lists 150,000 or so clones, roughly 89% occurring once. General observations from the study: The classifier, whose performance was assessed in both the original and validation cohorts, reportedly diagnosed cytomegalovirus status with high specificity and sensitivity.

The CDR3 runs 11 residues. V dropped 3 bases and J dropped 8 bases, with 6 bases sitting between them. Per the germline V gene, CDR1 is SGHDT and CDR2 is YYEEEE. As regards this clone: Its antigen is currently unknown.

Sequenced material: PBMCs. The V gene is TRBV5-6, the J gene TRBJ1-3; D gene uncertain. The receptor was derived from a woman under 30 in good health and CMV-seropositive. For the CDR3, the DNA is TGTGCCAGCAGCTCTCGGGACACCATATATTTT. Protein: CASSSRDTIYF.